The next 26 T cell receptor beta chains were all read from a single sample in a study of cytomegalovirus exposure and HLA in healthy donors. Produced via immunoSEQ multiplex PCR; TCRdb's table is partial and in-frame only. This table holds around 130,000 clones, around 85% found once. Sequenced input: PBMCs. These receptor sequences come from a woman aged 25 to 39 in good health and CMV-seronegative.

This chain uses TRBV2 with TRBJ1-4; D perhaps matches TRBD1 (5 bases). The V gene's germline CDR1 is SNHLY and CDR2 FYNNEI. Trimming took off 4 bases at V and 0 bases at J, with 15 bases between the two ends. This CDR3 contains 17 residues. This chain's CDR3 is CASSAGQGRPTNEKLFF. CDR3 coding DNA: TGTGCCAGCAGTGCCGGGCAGGGCCGACCAACTAATGAAAAACTGTTTTTT. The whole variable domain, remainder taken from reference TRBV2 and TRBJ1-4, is EPEVTQTPSHQVTQMGQEVILRCVPISNHLYFYWYRQILGQKVEFLVSFYNNEISEKSEIFDDQFSVERPDGSNFTLKIRSTKLEDSAMYFCASSAGQGRPTNEKLFFGSGTQLSVL.

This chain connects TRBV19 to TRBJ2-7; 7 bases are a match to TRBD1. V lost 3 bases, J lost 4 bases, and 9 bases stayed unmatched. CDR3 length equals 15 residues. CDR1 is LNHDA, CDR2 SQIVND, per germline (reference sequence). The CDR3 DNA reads TGTGCCAGTAGTATTGGTCCAGGGGGTTGGTACGAGCAGTACTTC. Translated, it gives CASSIGPGGWYEQYF.

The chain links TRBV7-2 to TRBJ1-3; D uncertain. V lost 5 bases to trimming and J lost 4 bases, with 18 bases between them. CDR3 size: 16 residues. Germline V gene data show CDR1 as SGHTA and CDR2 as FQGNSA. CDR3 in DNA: TGTGCCAGCAGCCGAAGTCATCGGGGTCTAGGAAACACCATATATTTT. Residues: CASSRSHRGLGNTIYF.

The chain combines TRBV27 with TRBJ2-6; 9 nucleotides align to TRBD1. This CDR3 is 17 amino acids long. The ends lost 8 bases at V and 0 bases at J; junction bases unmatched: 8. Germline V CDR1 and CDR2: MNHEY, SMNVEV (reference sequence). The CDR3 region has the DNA TGTGCCAGCCTGGGGGGGACAGGGAGCTCTGGGGCCAACGTCCTGACTTTC. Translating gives CASLGGTGSSGANVLTF. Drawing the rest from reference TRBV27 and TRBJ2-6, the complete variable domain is EAQVTQNPRYLITVTGKKLTVTCSQNMNHEYMSWYRQDPGLGLRQIYYSMNVEVTDKGDVPEGYKVSRKEKRNFPLILESPSPNQTSLYFCASLGGTGSSGANVLTFGAGSRLTVL.

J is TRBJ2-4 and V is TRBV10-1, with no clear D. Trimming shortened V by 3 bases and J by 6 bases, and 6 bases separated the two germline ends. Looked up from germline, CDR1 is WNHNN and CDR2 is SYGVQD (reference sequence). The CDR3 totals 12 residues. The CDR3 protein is CASSDHLNIQYF. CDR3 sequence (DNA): TGCGCCAGCAGTGACCACTTAAACATTCAGTACTTC.

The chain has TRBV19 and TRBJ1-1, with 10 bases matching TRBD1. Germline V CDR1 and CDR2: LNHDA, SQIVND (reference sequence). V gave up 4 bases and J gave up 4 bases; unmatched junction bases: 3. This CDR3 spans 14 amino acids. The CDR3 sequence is CASSRTGGSTEAFF. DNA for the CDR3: TGTGCCAGTAGTAGGACAGGGGGAAGCACTGAAGCTTTCTTT.

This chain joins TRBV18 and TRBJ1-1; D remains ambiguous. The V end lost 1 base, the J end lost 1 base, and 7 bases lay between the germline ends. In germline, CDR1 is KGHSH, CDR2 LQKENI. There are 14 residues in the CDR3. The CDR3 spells CASSPLAENTEAFF. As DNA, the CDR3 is TGTGCCAGCTCACCACTCGCAGAGAACACTGAAGCTTTCTTT. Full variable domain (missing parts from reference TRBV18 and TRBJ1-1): NAGVMQNPRHLVRRRGQEARLRCSPMKGHSHVYWYRQLPEEGLKFMVYLQKENIIDESGMPKERFSAEFPKEGPSILRIQQVVRGDSAAYFCASSPLAENTEAFFGQGTRLTVV.

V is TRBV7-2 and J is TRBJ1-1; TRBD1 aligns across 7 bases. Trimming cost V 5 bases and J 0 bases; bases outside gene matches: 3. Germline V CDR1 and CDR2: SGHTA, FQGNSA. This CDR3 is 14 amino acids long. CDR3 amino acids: CASSPGQLNTEAFF. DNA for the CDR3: TGTGCCAGCAGCCCGGGACAGCTGAACACTGAAGCTTTCTTT.

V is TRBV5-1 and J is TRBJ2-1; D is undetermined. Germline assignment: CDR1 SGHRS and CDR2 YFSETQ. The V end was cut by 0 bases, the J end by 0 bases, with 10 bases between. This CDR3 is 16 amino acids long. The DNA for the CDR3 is TGCGCCAGCAGCTTGGGAGGCAGAGCCTCCTACAATGAGCAGTTCTTC. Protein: CASSLGGRASYNEQFF.

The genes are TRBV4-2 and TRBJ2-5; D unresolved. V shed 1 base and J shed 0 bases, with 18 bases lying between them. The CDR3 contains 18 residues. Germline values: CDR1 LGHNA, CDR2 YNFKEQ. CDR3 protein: CASSQGRLPHAYQETQYF. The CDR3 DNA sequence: TGTGCCAGCAGCCAAGGGCGGCTACCTCACGCGTACCAAGAGACCCAGTACTTC.

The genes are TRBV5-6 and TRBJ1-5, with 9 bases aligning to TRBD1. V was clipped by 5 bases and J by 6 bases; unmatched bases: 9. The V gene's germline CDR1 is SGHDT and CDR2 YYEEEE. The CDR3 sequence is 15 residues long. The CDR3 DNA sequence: TGTGCCAGCAGTTACCGGGACAGGGTCGCTCAGCCCCAGCATTTT. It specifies CASSYRDRVAQPQHF.

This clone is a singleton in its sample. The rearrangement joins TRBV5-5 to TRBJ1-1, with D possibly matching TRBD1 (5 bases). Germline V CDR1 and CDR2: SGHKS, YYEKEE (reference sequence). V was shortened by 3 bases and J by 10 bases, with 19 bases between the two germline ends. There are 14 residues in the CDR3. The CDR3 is CASSSMTAPWGAFF. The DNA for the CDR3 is TGTGCCAGCAGCTCAATGACAGCCCCCTGGGGAGCTTTCTTT.

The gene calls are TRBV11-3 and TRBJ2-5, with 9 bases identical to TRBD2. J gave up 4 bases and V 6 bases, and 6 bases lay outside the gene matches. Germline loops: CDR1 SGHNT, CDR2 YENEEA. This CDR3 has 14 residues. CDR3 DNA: TGTGCCAGCAGTCAGCGGGGGGTGGGAGAGACCCAGTACTTC. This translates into CASSQRGVGETQYF.

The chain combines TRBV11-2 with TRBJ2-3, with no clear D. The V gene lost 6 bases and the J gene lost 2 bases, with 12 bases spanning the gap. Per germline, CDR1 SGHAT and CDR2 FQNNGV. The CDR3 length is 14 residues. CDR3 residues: CASRPLADTDTQYF. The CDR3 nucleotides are TGTGCCAGCAGGCCACTTGCCGACACAGATACGCAGTATTTT.

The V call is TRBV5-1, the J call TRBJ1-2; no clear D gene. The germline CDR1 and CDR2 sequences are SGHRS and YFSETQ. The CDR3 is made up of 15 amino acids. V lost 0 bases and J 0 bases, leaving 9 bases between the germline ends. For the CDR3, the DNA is TGCGCCAGCAGCTTGGTCCGGTCCCCTAACTATGGCTACACCTTC. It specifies CASSLVRSPNYGYTF. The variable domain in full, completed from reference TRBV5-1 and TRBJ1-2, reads KAGVTQTPRYLIKTRGQQVTLSCSPISGHRSVSWYQQTPGQGLQFLFEYFSETQRNKGNFPGRFSGRQFSNSRSEMNVSTLELGDSALYLCASSLVRSPNYGYTFGSGTRLTVV.

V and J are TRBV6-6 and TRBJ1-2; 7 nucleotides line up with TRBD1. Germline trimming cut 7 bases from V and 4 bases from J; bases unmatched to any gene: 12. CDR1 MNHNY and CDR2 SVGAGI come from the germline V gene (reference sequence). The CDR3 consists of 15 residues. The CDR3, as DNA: TGTGCCAGCACCCAGACATCAAGGACAGGCTATGGCTACACCTTC. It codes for CASTQTSRTGYGYTF.

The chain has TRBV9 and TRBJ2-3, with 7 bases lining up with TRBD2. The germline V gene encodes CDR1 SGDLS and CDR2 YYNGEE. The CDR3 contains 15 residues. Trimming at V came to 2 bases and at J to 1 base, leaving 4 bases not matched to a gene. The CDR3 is CASSVGTSGTDTQYF. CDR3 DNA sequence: TGTGCCAGCAGCGTTGGTACTAGCGGCACAGATACGCAGTATTTT.

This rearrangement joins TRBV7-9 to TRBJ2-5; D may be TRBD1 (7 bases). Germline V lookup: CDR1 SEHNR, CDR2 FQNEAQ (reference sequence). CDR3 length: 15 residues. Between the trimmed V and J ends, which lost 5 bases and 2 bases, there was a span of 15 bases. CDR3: CASSPGDRLQETQYF. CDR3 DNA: TGTGCCAGCAGCCCGGGGGACAGATTACAAGAGACCCAGTACTTC.

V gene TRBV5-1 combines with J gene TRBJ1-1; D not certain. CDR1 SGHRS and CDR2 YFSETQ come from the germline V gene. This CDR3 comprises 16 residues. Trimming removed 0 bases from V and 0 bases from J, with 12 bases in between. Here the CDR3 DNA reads TGCGCCAGCAGCTTGGACACGTATTCGTTGAACACTGAAGCTTTCTTT. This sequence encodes CASSLDTYSLNTEAFF.

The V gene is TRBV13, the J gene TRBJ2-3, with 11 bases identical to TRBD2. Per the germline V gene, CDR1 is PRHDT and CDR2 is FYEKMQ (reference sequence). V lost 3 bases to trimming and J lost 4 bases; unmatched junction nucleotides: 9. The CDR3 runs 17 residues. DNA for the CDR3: TGTGCCAGCAGCTTGCTAGCGGGGGGATTAAGGGCAGATACGCAGTATTTT. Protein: CASSLLAGGLRADTQYF.

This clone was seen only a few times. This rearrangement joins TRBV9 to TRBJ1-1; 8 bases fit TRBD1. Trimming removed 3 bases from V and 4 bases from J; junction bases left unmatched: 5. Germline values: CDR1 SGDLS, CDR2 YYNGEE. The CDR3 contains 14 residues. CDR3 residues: CASSGTGSVTEAFF. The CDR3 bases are TGTGCCAGCAGCGGGACAGGGTCGGTCACTGAAGCTTTCTTT.

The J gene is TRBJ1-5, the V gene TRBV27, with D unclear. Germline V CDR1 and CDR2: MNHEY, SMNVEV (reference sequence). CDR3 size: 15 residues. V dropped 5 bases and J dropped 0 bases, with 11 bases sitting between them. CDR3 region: CASSPDGNSNQPQHF. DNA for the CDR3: TGTGCCAGCAGTCCCGACGGGAATAGCAATCAGCCCCAGCATTTT.

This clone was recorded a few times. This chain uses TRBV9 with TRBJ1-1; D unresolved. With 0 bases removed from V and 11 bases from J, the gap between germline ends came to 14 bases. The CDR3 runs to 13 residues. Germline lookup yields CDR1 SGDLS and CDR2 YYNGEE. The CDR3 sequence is CASSVGPSPQAFF. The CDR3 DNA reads TGTGCCAGCAGCGTAGGACCGTCCCCACAGGCTTTCTTT.

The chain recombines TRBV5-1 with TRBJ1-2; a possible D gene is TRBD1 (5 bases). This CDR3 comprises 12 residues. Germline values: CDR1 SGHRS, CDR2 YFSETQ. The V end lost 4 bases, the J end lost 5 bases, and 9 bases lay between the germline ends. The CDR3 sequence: CASSPGLYGYTF. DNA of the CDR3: TGCGCCAGCAGCCCGGGACTGTATGGCTACACCTTC. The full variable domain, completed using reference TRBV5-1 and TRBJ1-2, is KAGVTQTPRYLIKTRGQQVTLSCSPISGHRSVSWYQQTPGQGLQFLFEYFSETQRNKGNFPGRFSGRQFSNSRSEMNVSTLELGDSALYLCASSPGLYGYTFGSGTRLTVV.

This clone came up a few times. The CDR3, as DNA: TGTGCCAGCAGCTCTAGCGGGTTAAGGATGGAGACCCAGTACTTC. This sequence encodes CASSSSGLRMETQYF. V is TRBV7-2 and J is TRBJ2-5; 8 positions match TRBD2. This CDR3 spans 15 amino acids. The germline CDR1 and CDR2 sequences are SGHTA and FQGNSA. J gave up 5 bases and V 4 bases, and 9 bases lay outside the gene matches.

The CDR3: CAISELGRLNSPLHF. The CDR3 DNA reads TGTGCCATCAGTGAGTTGGGGCGCTTAAATTCACCCCTCCACTTT. This chain joins TRBV10-3 and TRBJ1-6; TRBD1 might be the D (5 bases). Germline CDR1 and CDR2: ENHRY and SYGVKD. CDR3 size: 15 residues. V was cut by 1 base and J by 7 bases, with 11 bases left in between.